This T cell receptor beta chain emerged from a study of cytomegalovirus exposure and HLA in healthy donors. Study outcomes and limitations: Most of the CMV-associated TCR beta chains (in a later analysis) appeared to be HLA-restricted.

PCR primers comprised 60 Vbeta and 13 Jbeta primers. Sequencing used immunoSEQ multiplex PCR; TCRdb keeps in-frame clones, though not all of them. The table has about 60,000 clones, 73% seen once; the top ten hold around 5.4%. Healthy donors of bone marrow made up the group. Comments on this clone: What it binds is unknown.

The V gene end was trimmed by 0 bases and the J gene end by 6 bases; junction bases not matched to a gene: 8. Germline CDR1 and CDR2: SGDLS and YYNGEE. The CDR3 totals 16 residues. The J gene is TRBJ2-3, the V gene TRBV9; 9 positions match TRBD1. Sample: PBMCs. The TCR was taken from a man aged 45 to 65 in good health and CMV-seronegative. The chain's CDR3 is CASSVGPGQGLDTQYF. CDR3 sequence (DNA): TGTGCCAGCAGCGTAGGCCCGGGACAGGGTCTGGATACGCAGTATTTT.